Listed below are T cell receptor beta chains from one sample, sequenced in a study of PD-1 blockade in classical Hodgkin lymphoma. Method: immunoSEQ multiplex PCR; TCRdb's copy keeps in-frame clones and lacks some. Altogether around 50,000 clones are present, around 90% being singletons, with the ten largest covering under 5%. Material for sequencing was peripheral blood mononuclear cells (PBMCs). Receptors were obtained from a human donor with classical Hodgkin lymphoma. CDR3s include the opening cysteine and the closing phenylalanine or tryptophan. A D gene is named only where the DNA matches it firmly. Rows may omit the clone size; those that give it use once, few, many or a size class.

CDR3aa: CASSPWGRDSNQPQHF
CDR3nt: TGTGCCAGCTCACCATGGGGGCGCGACAGTAATCAGCCCCAGCATTTT
d_gene: .
abundance: once
v_gene: TRBV18
j_gene: TRBJ1-5

CDR3aa: CASSPHGQIHSGANVLTF
CDR3nt: TGCGCCAGCAGCCCTCACGGCCAGATCCACTCTGGGGCCAACGTCCTGACTTTC
d_gene: .
abundance: .
v_gene: TRBV4-1
j_gene: TRBJ2-6

CDR3aa: CASSLELAGASYEQYF
CDR3nt: TGCGCCAGCAGCTTGGAACTAGCGGGCGCCTCCTACGAGCAGTACTTC
d_gene: TRBD2
abundance: .
v_gene: TRBV5-1
j_gene: TRBJ2-7

CDR3aa: CASTLLSSGRSTYEQYF
CDR3nt: TGTGCCAGCACCCTCCTGTCTAGCGGGCGTTCAACCTACGAGCAGTACTTC
d_gene: TRBD2
abundance: .
v_gene: TRBV28
j_gene: TRBJ2-7

CDR3aa: CASSLDPSMNTEAFF
CDR3nt: TGCGCCAGCAGCTTGGACCCGTCGATGAACACTGAAGCTTTCTTT
d_gene: .
abundance: once
v_gene: TRBV5-1
j_gene: TRBJ1-1

CDR3aa: CASSRTSGAYNEQFF
CDR3nt: TGTGCCAGTAGTAGGACTAGCGGGGCGTACAATGAGCAGTTCTTC
d_gene: TRBD2
abundance: .
v_gene: TRBV19
j_gene: TRBJ2-1

CDR3aa: CASSQEEGAEIADTQYF
CDR3nt: TGCGCCAGCAGCCAAGAAGAGGGTGCGGAAATCGCAGATACGCAGTATTTT
d_gene: .
abundance: .
v_gene: TRBV4-1
j_gene: TRBJ2-3

CDR3aa: CSVDSGWGMNTEAFF
CDR3nt: TGCAGCGTTGATTCGGGGTGGGGTATGAACACTGAAGCTTTCTTT
d_gene: .
abundance: .
v_gene: TRBV29-1
j_gene: TRBJ1-1

CDR3aa: CASSVRDLISTNEKLFF
CDR3nt: TGTGCCAGCAGTGTCCGGGATCTTATTTCAACTAATGAAAAACTGTTTTTT
d_gene: .
abundance: .
v_gene: TRBV6-1
j_gene: TRBJ1-4

CDR3aa: CAWSGGETQYF
CDR3nt: TGTGCCTGGAGCGGCGGCGAGACCCAGTACTTC
d_gene: .
abundance: .
v_gene: TRBV30
j_gene: TRBJ2-5

CDR3aa: CASGPRLADLETQYF
CDR3nt: TGCGCCAGCGGGCCCCGACTAGCCGATCTAGAGACCCAGTACTTC
d_gene: TRBD2
abundance: .
v_gene: TRBV5-1
j_gene: TRBJ2-5

CDR3aa: CASRQQGAHEKLFF
CDR3nt: TGCGCCAGCAGACAACAGGGGGCCCATGAAAAACTGTTTTTT
d_gene: TRBD1
abundance: .
v_gene: TRBV2
j_gene: TRBJ1-4

CDR3aa: CASSLADSRGQPQHF
CDR3nt: TGTGCCAGCAGCTTAGCGGACAGCCGGGGTCAGCCCCAGCATTTT
d_gene: .
abundance: .
v_gene: TRBV7-9
j_gene: TRBJ1-5

CDR3aa: CASSQARQGSGNTIYF
CDR3nt: TGTGCCAGCAGCCAGGCCCGACAGGGCTCTGGAAACACCATATATTTT
d_gene: TRBD1
abundance: .
v_gene: TRBV2
j_gene: TRBJ1-3

CDR3aa: CSVGTYRGSGYTF
CDR3nt: TGCAGCGTTGGCACCTACAGGGGAAGTGGCTACACCTTC
d_gene: TRBD1
abundance: .
v_gene: TRBV29-1
j_gene: TRBJ1-2

CDR3aa: CASGTSGRAGSTDTQYF
CDR3nt: TGCGCCAGCGGAACTAGCGGGAGGGCCGGGAGCACAGATACGCAGTATTTT
d_gene: TRBD2
abundance: once
v_gene: TRBV5-1
j_gene: TRBJ2-3

CDR3aa: CASSAELAGVNEQFF
CDR3nt: TGTGCCAGCAGTGCAGAACTAGCCGGAGTCAATGAGCAGTTCTTC
d_gene: .
abundance: .
v_gene: TRBV2
j_gene: TRBJ2-1

CDR3aa: CASTALADPSYNEQFF
CDR3nt: TGTGCCAGTACCGCGCTAGCGGACCCGTCCTACAATGAGCAGTTCTTC
d_gene: TRBD2
abundance: .
v_gene: TRBV19
j_gene: TRBJ2-1

CDR3aa: CASREGVGTEAFF
CDR3nt: TGTGCCAGCAGGGAGGGGGTTGGCACTGAAGCTTTCTTT
d_gene: .
abundance: .
v_gene: TRBV9
j_gene: TRBJ1-1

CDR3aa: CASSIGGTYSNQPQHF
CDR3nt: TGTGCCAGTAGTATCGGGGGGACTTATAGCAATCAGCCCCAGCATTTT
d_gene: .
abundance: .
v_gene: TRBV19
j_gene: TRBJ1-5

CDR3aa: CASSPFRAGGYEQYF
CDR3nt: TGTGCCAGCTCACCCTTCCGGGCGGGGGGCTACGAGCAGTACTTC
d_gene: TRBD2
abundance: .
v_gene: TRBV18
j_gene: TRBJ2-7

CDR3aa: CASSVRGNEQFF
CDR3nt: TGTGCCAGCAGCGTAAGGGGCAATGAGCAGTTCTTC
d_gene: .
abundance: .
v_gene: TRBV11-2
j_gene: TRBJ2-1

CDR3aa: CASSIDREGNEQYF
CDR3nt: TGTGCCAGTAGTATTGACCGGGAGGGGAACGAGCAGTACTTC
d_gene: TRBD2
abundance: once
v_gene: TRBV19
j_gene: TRBJ2-7

CDR3aa: CASSDLAGEHGNEQFF
CDR3nt: TGTGCCAGCAGCGACCTAGCGGGAGAGCATGGCAATGAGCAGTTCTTC
d_gene: TRBD2
abundance: .
v_gene: TRBV9
j_gene: TRBJ2-1

CDR3aa: CASSFGLAGEDEQFF
CDR3nt: TGTGCCAGCAGCTTCGGACTAGCGGGAGAAGATGAGCAGTTCTTC
d_gene: TRBD2
abundance: .
v_gene: TRBV5-8
j_gene: TRBJ2-1

CDR3aa: CASSSRVRANRYGYTF
CDR3nt: TGTGCCAGCAGCTCCCGGGTGAGGGCCAATCGGTATGGCTACACCTTC
d_gene: .
abundance: once
v_gene: TRBV5-6
j_gene: TRBJ1-2

CDR3aa: CASSLGSVGSNEQFF
CDR3nt: TGTGCCAGCAGCTTGGGATCCGTCGGAAGCAATGAGCAGTTCTTC
d_gene: .
abundance: .
v_gene: TRBV5-6
j_gene: TRBJ2-1

CDR3aa: CASSPPLRRAGIYNEQFF
CDR3nt: TGTGCCAGCTCACCCCCCCTTCGGAGAGCGGGGATATACAATGAGCAGTTCTTC
d_gene: TRBD2
abundance: .
v_gene: TRBV18
j_gene: TRBJ2-1